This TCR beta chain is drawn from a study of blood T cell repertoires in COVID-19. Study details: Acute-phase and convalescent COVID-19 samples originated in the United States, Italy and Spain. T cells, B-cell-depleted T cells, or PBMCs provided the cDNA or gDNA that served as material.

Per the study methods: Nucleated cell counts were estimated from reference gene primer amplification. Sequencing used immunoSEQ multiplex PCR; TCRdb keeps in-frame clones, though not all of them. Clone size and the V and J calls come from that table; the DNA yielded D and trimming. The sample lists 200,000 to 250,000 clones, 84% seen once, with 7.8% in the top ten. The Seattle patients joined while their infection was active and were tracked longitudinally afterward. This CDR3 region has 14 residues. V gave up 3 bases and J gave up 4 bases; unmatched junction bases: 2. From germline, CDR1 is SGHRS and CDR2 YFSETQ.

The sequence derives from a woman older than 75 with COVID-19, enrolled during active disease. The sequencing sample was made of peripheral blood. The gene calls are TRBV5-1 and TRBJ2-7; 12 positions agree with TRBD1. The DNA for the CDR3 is TGCGCCAGCAGCTGGGACAGGGGGCGGTACGAGCAGTACTTC. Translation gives CASSWDRGRYEQYF.